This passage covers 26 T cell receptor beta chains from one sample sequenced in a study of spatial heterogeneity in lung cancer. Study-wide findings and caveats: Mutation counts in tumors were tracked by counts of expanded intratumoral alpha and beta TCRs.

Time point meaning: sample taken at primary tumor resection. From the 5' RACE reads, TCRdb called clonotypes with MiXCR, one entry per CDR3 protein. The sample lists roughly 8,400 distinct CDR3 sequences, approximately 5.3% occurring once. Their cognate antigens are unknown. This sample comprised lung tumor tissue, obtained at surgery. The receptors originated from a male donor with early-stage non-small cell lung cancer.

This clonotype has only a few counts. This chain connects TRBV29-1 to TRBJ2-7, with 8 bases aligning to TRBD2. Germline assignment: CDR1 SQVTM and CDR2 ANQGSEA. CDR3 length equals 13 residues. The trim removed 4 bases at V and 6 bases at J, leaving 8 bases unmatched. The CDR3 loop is CSVVGLAALEQYF. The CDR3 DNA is TGCAGCGTTGTCGGACTAGCAGCTCTCGAGCAGTACTTC.

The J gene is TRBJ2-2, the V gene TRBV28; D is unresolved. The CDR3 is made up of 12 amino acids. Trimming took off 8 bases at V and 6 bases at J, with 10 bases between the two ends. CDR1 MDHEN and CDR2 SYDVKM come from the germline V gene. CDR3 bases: TGTGCCAGCGAGTTGGACGCCGGGGAGCTGTTTTTT. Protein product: CASELDAGELFF.

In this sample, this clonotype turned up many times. The CDR3 DNA follows: TGTGCCAGCAGCTTAGTTAGTGGCTCCTACAATGAGCAGTTCTTC. Translating it yields CASSLVSGSYNEQFF. The chain joins TRBV7-3 to TRBJ2-1; unclear D gene. Germline CDR1 reads SGHTA; CDR2 reads FQGTGA. The CDR3 is 15 residues long. V lost 2 bases and J lost 0, with 8 bases in between.

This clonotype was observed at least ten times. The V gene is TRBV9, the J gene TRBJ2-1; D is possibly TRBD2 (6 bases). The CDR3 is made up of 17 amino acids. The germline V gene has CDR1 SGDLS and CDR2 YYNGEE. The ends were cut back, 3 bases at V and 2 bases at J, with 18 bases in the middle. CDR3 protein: CASSADHGSFAYNEQFF. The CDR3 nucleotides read TGTGCCAGCAGCGCCGATCACGGGAGTTTCGCCTACAATGAGCAGTTCTTC. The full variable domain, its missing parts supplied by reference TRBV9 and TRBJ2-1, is DSGVTQTPKHLITATGQRVTLRCSPRSGDLSVYWYQQSLDQGLQFLIQYYNGEERAKGNILERFSAQQFPDLHSELNLSSLELGDSALYFCASSADHGSFAYNEQFFGPGTRLTVL.

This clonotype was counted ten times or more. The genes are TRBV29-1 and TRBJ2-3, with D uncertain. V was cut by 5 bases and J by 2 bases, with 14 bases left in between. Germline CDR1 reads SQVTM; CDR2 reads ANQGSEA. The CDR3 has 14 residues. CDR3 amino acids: CSVHGQTLTDTQYF. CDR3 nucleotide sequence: TGCAGCGTTCATGGGCAGACGCTCACAGATACGCAGTATTTT.

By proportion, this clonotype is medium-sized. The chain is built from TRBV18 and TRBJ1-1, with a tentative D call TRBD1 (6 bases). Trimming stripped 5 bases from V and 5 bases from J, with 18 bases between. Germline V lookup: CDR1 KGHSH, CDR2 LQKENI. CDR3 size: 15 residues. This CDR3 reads CASSSTLGQETEAFF. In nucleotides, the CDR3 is TGTGCCAGCTCAAGCACCTTGGGACAAGAGACTGAAGCTTTCTTT.

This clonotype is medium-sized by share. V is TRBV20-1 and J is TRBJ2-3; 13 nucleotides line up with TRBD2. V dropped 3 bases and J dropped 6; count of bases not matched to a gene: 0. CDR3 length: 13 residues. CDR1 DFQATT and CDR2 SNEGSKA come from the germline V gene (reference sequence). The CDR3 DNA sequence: TGCAGTGCTAGGACTAGCGGGGGGGATACGCAGTATTTT. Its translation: CSARTSGGDTQYF.

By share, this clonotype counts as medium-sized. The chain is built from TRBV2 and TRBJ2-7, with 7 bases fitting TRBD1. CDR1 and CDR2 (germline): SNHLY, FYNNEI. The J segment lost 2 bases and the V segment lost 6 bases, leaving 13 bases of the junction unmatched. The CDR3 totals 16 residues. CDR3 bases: TGTGCCAGCAGCCCAGGCGAGGGGGCTCTTACCTACGAGCAGTACTTC. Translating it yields CASSPGEGALTYEQYF.

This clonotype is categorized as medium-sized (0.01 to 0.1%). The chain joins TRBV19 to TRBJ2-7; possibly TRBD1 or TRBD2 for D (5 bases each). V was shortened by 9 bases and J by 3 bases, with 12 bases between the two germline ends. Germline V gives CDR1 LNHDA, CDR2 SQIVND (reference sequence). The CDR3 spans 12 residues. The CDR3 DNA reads TGTGCCAGCCGGGGACCGCACTACGAGCAGTACTTC. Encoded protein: CASRGPHYEQYF.

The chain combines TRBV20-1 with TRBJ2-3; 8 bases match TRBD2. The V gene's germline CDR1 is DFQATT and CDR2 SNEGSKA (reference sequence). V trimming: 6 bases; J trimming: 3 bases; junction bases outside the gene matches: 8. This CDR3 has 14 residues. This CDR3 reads CSARDPGGTDTQYF. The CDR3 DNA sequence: TGCAGTGCGAGGGATCCGGGAGGGACAGATACGCAGTATTTT.

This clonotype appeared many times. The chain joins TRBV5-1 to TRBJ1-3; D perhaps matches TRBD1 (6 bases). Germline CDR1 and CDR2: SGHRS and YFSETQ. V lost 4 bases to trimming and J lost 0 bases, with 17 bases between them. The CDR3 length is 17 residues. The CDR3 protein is CASSPNGTPRSGNTIYF. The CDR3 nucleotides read TGCGCCAGCAGCCCGAACGGGACACCCCGCTCTGGAAACACCATATATTTT.

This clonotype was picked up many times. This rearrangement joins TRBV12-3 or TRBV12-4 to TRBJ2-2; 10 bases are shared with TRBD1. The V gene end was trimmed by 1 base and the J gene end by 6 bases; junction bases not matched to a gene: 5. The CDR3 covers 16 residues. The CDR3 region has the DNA TGTGCCAGCAGTTTAGACCCTGGGACAGGGGCCGGGGAGCTGTTTTTT. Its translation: CASSLDPGTGAGELFF.

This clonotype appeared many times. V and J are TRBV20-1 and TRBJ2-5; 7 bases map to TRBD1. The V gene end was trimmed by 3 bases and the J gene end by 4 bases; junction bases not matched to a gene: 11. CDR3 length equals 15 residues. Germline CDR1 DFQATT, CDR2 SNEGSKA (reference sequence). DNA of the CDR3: TGCAGTGCTAGGGAATCTTCGACAGGGTCAGAGACCCAGTACTTC. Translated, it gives CSARESSTGSETQYF.

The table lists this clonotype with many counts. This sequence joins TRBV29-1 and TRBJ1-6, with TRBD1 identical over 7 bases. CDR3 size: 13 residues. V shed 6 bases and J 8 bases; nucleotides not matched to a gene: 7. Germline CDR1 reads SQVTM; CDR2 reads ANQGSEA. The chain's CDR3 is CSVAGTADSPLHF. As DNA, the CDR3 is TGCAGCGTCGCCGGGACAGCCGATTCACCCCTCCACTTT.

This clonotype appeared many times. The CDR3 region is CASSFGTSRAGELFF. The CDR3 bases are TGTGCCAGCAGCTTTGGGACCTCAAGGGCCGGGGAGCTGTTTTTT. The V and J genes are TRBV5-4 and TRBJ2-2, with D perhaps given as TRBD1 or TRBD2 (5 bases each). V lost 2 bases and J lost 6, with 14 bases in between. This CDR3 contains 15 residues. Germline V gives CDR1 SGHNT, CDR2 YYREEE (reference sequence).

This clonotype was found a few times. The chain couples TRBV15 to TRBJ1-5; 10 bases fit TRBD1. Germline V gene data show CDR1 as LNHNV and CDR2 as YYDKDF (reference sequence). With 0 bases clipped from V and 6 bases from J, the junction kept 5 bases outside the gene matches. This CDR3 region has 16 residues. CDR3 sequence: CATSRDLGQGFQPQHF. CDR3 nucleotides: TGTGCCACCAGCAGAGATCTGGGACAGGGGTTTCAGCCCCAGCATTTT.

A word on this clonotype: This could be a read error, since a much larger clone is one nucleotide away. CDR3 protein: CATSRDGNRENEQFF. The CDR3 nucleotides are TGTGCCACCAGCAGAGATGGGAACCGGGAAAATGAGCAGTTCTTC. This sequence joins TRBV15 and TRBJ2-1; TRBD2 is a possible D gene (5 bases). The CDR3 has 15 residues. CDR1 LNHNV and CDR2 YYDKDF come from the germline V gene (reference sequence). Trimming stripped 0 bases from V and 7 bases from J, with 13 bases between.

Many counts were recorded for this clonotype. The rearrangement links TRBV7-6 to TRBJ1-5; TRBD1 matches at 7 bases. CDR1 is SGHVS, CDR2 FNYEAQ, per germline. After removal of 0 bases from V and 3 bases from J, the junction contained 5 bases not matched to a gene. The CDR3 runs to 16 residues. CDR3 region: CASSLAAGQINQPQHF. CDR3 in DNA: TGTGCCAGCAGCTTAGCCGCGGGACAGATCAATCAGCCCCAGCATTTT. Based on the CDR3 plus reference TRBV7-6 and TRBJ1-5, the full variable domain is GAGVSQSPRYKVTKRGQDVALRCDPISGHVSLYWYRQALGQGPEFLTYFNYEAQQDKSGLPNDRFSAERPEGSISTLTIQRTEQRDSAMYRCASSLAAGQINQPQHFGDGTRLSIL.

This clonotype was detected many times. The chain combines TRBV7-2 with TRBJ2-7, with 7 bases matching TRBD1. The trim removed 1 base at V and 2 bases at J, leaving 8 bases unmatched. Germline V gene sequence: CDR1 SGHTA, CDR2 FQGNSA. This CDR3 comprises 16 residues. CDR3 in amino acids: CASSLVRGQVAYEQYF. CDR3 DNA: TGTGCCAGCAGCTTAGTCAGAGGACAGGTCGCCTACGAGCAGTACTTC.

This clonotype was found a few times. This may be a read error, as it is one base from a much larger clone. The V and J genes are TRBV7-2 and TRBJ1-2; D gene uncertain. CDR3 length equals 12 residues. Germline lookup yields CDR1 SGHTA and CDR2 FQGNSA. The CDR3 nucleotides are TGTGCCAGCAGCCTCCTAGAATATGGCTGCACCTTC. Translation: CASSLLEYGCTF.

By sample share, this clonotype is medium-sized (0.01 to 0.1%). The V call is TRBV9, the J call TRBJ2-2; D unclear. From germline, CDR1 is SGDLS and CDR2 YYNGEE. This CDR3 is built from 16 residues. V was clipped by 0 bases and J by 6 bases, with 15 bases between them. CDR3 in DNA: TGTGCCAGCAGCGTAGAGGAATCTCGGCTGGCCGGGGAGCTGTTTTTT. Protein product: CASSVEESRLAGELFF.

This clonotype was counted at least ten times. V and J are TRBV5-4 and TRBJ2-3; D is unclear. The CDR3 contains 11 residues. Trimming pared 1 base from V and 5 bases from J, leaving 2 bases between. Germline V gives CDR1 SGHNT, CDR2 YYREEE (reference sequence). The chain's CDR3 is CASSLKDTQYF. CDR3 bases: TGTGCCAGCAGCTTGAAAGATACGCAGTATTTT. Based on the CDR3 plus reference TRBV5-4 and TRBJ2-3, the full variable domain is ETGVTQSPTHLIKTRGQQVTLRCSSQSGHNTVSWYQQALGQGPQFIFQYYREEENGRGNFPPRFSGLQFPNYSSELNVNALELDDSALYLCASSLKDTQYFGPGTRLTVL.

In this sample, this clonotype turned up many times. CDR3 residues: CASSLATEAFF. CDR3 nucleotides: TGTGCCAGCAGCTTAGCGACTGAAGCTTTCTTT. The rearrangement joins TRBV7-9 to TRBJ1-1; no clear D gene. Germline lookup yields CDR1 SEHNR and CDR2 FQNEAQ (reference sequence). The CDR3 length is 11 residues. Deletions cut 0 bases from V and 5 bases from J, with 1 base between.

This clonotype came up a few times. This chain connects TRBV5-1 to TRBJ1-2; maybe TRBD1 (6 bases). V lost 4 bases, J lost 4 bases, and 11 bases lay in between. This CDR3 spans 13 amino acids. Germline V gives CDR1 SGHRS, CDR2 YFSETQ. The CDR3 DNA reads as TGCGCCAGCAGCCCGGACAGTCTCTATGGCTACACCTTC. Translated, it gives CASSPDSLYGYTF.

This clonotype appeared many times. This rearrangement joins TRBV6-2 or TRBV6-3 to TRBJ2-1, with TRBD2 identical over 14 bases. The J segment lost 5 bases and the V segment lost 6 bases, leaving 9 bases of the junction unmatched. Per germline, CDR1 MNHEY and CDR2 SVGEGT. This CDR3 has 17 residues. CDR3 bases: TGTGCCAGCAGACTACCGGGACTAGCGGGAGAAGACAATGAGCAGTTCTTC. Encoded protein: CASRLPGLAGEDNEQFF.

CDR3 protein: CASTPGLAGNYNEQFF. CDR3 nucleotide sequence: TGTGCCAGCACCCCCGGACTAGCGGGGAACTACAATGAGCAGTTCTTC. The chain is built from TRBV5-6 and TRBJ2-1; the match to TRBD2 covers 12 bases. J lost 3 bases, V lost 6 bases, and 7 bases had no gene match. Looked up from germline, CDR1 is SGHDT and CDR2 is YYEEEE. The CDR3 spans 16 residues.